This T cell receptor beta chain was profiled in a study of T cells in Graves' hyperthyroidism and ophthalmopathy. Study overall: Sampling of peripheral blood happened at initial diagnosis, prior to any treatment. Findings and caveats of the study: Most clonotypes expanded in thyroid above 0.001 were likewise present in blood.

This clonotype was seen many times. Its cognate antigen is unknown. Reasons for excluding patients were uncontrolled infection, other autoimmune disease, pregnancy or lactation. Each 10 ml fresh peripheral blood draw supplied the PBMCs. Amplification targeted TCR beta CDR3 regions from RNA transcripts. Using the HTBI primer set, a first-round RT-PCR was run on the TCR CDR3. TCRdb re-called the multiplex PCR reads through MiXCR, storing one row per CDR3 protein. Among some 560,000 distinct CDR3 sequences listed, less than 15% were seen once. Sequenced sample: blood. This receptor was taken from a woman in her thirties or forties with Graves' hyperthyroidism.

CDR3 residues: CSAGTANTGELFF. In DNA, the CDR3 is TGCAGCGCGGGGACAGCGAACACCGGGGAGCTGTTTTTT. The chain carries TRBV29-1 and TRBJ2-2, with 7 bases aligning to TRBD1. From germline, CDR1 is SQVTM and CDR2 ANQGSEA. The CDR3 runs to 13 residues. J was trimmed by 0 bases and V by 7 bases; bases with no gene match: 2.